This T cell receptor (beta chain) originates from a study of naive and memory T cell subsets. The V end lost 1 base, the J end lost 4 bases, and 16 bases lay between the germline ends. The germline CDR1 and CDR2 sequences are MGHRA and YSYEKL. This CDR3 is built from 16 residues. Treatment given: skin biopsy from PPD injection site in Mantoux-positive individual. Cells were not sorted; total RNA input targeted roughly 1 to 1,100 ng. Tuberculin skin test biopsies were taken where PPD was injected in Mantoux-positive people. For blood and skin samples, reverse transcription used TCR alpha and beta constant primers. One entry per CDR3 protein, called by TCRdb with MiXCR from the UMI-ligation and nested PCR reads. This sample has under 20,000 distinct CDR3 sequences, with about a tenth found just once.

Sequenced here: skin, sampled from a tuberculin skin test site. The TCR originated in an adult in good health. The chain joins TRBV4-1 to TRBJ1-1; D is ambiguous. For the CDR3, the DNA is TGCGCCAGCAGCCAAGTTCCGCGGGTTCGTGGCACTGAAGCTTTCTTT. It is translated as CASSQVPRVRGTEAFF.